This T cell receptor (beta chain) originates from a study of OX40 agonist ivuxolimab in advanced cancers. In the study overall: Ivuxolimab, an agonist antibody against OX40 (CD134), was given to patients. Enrollees could have had prior anti-PD-1, anti-PD-L1 or anti-CTLA-4 therapy, which 40% had received. Hepatocellular carcinoma, melanoma, renal cell or head and neck cancer was diagnosed in the dose-escalation patients.

Some clones are missing from TCRdb's copy, which holds only in-frame ones; the method was immunoSEQ multiplex PCR. The sample carries 15,000 to 20,000 clones, around 80% recorded once. The germline CDR1 and CDR2 sequences are SGDLS and YYNGEE. Trimming pared 0 bases from V and 3 bases from J, leaving 10 bases between. CDR3 length: 15 amino acids. If patients had autoimmune disease history or systemic immunosuppression, they were excluded. This TCR was recovered from an adult with an advanced solid tumor such as melanoma, head and neck, liver or kidney cancer. The sample here was CD4+ or CD8+ T cells sorted from blood, taken in a trial of the OX40 agonist ivuxolimab. The chain carries TRBV9 and TRBJ2-1; no clear D. The CDR3 loop is CASSVEEGLYNEQFF. CDR3 coding DNA: TGTGCCAGCAGCGTAGAGGAAGGGCTCTACAATGAGCAGTTCTTC.